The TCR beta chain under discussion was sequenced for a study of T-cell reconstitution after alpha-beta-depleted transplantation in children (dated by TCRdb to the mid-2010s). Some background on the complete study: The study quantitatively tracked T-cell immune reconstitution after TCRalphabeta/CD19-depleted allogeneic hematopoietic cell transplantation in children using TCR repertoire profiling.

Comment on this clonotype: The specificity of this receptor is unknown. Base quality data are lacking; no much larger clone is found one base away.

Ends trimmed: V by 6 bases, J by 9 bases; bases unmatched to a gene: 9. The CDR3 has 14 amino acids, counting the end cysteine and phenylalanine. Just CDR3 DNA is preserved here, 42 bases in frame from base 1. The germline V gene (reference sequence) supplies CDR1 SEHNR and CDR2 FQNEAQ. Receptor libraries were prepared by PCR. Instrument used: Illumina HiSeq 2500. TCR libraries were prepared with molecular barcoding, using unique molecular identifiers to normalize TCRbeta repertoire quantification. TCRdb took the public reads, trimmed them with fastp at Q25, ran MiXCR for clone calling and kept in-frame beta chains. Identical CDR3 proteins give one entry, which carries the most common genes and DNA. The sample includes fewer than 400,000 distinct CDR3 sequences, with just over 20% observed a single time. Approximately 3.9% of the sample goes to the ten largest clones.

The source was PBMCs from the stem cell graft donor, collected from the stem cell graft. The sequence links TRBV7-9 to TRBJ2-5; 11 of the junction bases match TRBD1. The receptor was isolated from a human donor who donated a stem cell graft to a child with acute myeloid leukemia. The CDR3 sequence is CASRAGQGDQAQYF. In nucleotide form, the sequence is TGTGCCAGCAGAGCGGGACAGGGGGACCAGGCCCAGTACTTC.